The 9 T cell receptor beta chains given below trace back to one sample, sequenced in a study of identical twins. TCRdb called the 5' RACE reads again in MiXCR, with one record for every CDR3 protein. Of roughly 750,000 distinct CDR3 sequences detected, 21% appear once; the ten largest clones hold roughly 4%. The same data also contributed to another study, on T cells expressing NK-cell markers.

The sequenced material came from PBMCs. The receptor set was obtained from a woman aged 18-29 years in good health.

The chain employs TRBV20-1 and TRBJ2-1; 11 positions match TRBD2. V trimming: 4 bases; J trimming: 10 bases; junction bases outside the gene matches: 0. The germline V gene encodes CDR1 DFQATT and CDR2 SNEGSKA (reference sequence). This CDR3 has 11 residues. The CDR3 protein is CSATSGREQFF. Here the CDR3 DNA reads TGCAGTGCTACTAGCGGGAGGGAGCAGTTCTTC.

The V call is TRBV2, the J call TRBJ2-3, with D tentatively TRBD1 or TRBD2 (5 bases each). The CDR3 loop spans 16 amino acids. The germline gives CDR1 SNHLY, CDR2 FYNNEI. V shed 7 bases and J shed 6 bases, with 23 bases lying between them. The CDR3 DNA reads as TGTGCCAGCACCAGGAACGGGGCCTCACTGGGGGATACGCAGTATTTT. It yields the protein CASTRNGASLGDTQYF.

This clonotype was detected only a few times. The rearrangement links TRBV5-5 to TRBJ2-1; TRBD1 matches 7 bases. After removal of 4 bases from V and 4 bases from J, the junction contained 5 bases not matched to a gene. The CDR3 has 14 residues. Germline values: CDR1 SGHKS, CDR2 YYEKEE (reference sequence). The CDR3 sequence: CASSVAQGYNEQFF. In DNA form, the CDR3 reads TGTGCCAGCAGCGTCGCACAGGGGTACAATGAGCAGTTCTTC.

The chain uses TRBV4-2 and TRBJ2-3; D possibly corresponds to TRBD2 (6 bases). The CDR3 is 16 residues long. Germline assignment: CDR1 LGHNA and CDR2 YNFKEQ. V gave up 4 bases and J gave up 3 bases, with 17 bases separating them. The CDR3 DNA is TGTGCCAGCAGCCGAGAAGGGCACCGGGGGACAGATACGCAGTATTTT. This translates into CASSREGHRGTDTQYF.

The chain combines TRBV7-2 with TRBJ1-6; weak D call: TRBD1 (5 bases). Germline CDR1 SGHTA, CDR2 FQGNSA. The CDR3 runs to 13 residues. V was trimmed by 11 bases and J by 7 bases, leaving 15 bases between them. The CDR3 coding sequence is TGTGCCGTTGATGGGGCAGCCAATTCACCCCTCCACTTT. Residues: CAVDGAANSPLHF.

The chain uses TRBV4-3 and TRBJ2-1; D not certain. V lost 3 bases and J lost 10, with 10 bases in between. Germline CDR1 is LGHNA and CDR2 is YSLEER. The CDR3 spans 12 residues. CDR3 bases: TGCGCCAGCAGCCAGGAAACCAACGAGCAGTTCTTC. It yields the protein CASSQETNEQFF.

This clonotype was picked up a small number of times. The chain is built from TRBV6-2 or TRBV6-3 and TRBJ2-1; 9 nucleotides line up with TRBD2. The CDR3 contains 16 residues. V lost 4 bases to trimming and J lost 7 bases; unmatched junction nucleotides: 11. CDR1 is MNHEY and CDR2 is SVGEGT in the germline V gene. The CDR3 region has the DNA TGTGCCAGCAGTTCCCGGCTAGCGGGAAAGGGTAATGAGCAGTTCTTC. This gives the protein CASSSRLAGKGNEQFF.

CDR3 loop: CSAQTSGPKETQYF. The DNA for the CDR3 is TGCAGTGCCCAGACTAGCGGCCCCAAAGAGACCCAGTACTTC. The V and J genes are TRBV20-1 and TRBJ2-5, with 9 bases lining up with TRBD2. CDR3 length: 14 amino acids. V lost 6 bases to trimming and J lost 3 bases; unmatched junction nucleotides: 8. Germline CDR1 DFQATT, CDR2 SNEGSKA (reference sequence).

This clonotype was observed a few times. CDR3 residues: CSAVGGQIIYNEQFF. As DNA, the CDR3 is TGCAGTGCGGTGGGGGGACAGATAATTTACAATGAGCAGTTCTTC. The genes are TRBV20-1 and TRBJ2-1; tentative D call: TRBD1 (7 bases). The germline V gene encodes CDR1 DFQATT and CDR2 SNEGSKA (reference sequence). The CDR3 is made up of 15 amino acids. The V and J ends lost 6 bases and 4 bases respectively, with 19 bases between them.